One and the same sample provided the 20 T cell receptor beta chains below, sequenced in a study of blood T cell repertoires in COVID-19. Assay: immunoSEQ multiplex PCR; the TCRdb copy retains only in-frame clones and omits some. The sample lists under 100,000 clones; around nine tenths were seen once. The source material was peripheral blood. The source is a man between 60 and 75 years old with COVID-19, enrolled during active disease.

This clone was found once. The chain combines TRBV4-1 with TRBJ1-2; possible D gene TRBD1, 6 bases. Germline CDR1 and CDR2: MGHRA and YSYEKL. There are 13 residues in the CDR3. V was clipped by 1 base and J by 14 bases, with 17 bases between them. The CDR3 protein is CASSQGGPAVGTF. As DNA, the CDR3 is TGCGCCAGCAGCCAAGGGGGGCCCGCCGTCGGGACCTTC.

V is TRBV12-3 or TRBV12-4 and J is TRBJ1-4; 7 nucleotides align to TRBD1. This CDR3 is 13 amino acids long. Trimming removed 6 bases from V and 7 bases from J; junction bases left unmatched: 5. Here the CDR3 reads CASSLAGGEKLFF. CDR3 DNA sequence: TGTGCCAGCAGCCTAGCAGGGGGTGAAAAACTGTTTTTT.

This clone occurred a few times. V usage is TRBV3-1 (or the pseudogene TRBV3-2) and J usage is TRBJ1-1, with D unclear. CDR3 length: 14 residues. Trimming pared 4 bases from V and 0 bases from J, leaving 9 bases between. From germline, CDR1 is LGHDT and CDR2 YNNKEL (reference sequence). CDR3 sequence reads: CASSPLDLNTEAFF. The CDR3 coding sequence is TGTGCCAGCAGCCCACTTGACTTGAACACTGAAGCTTTCTTT.

The rearrangement links TRBV28 to TRBJ2-7; 7 bases align to TRBD1. This CDR3 region has 13 residues. Germline values: CDR1 MDHEN, CDR2 SYDVKM. V trimming: 8 bases; J trimming: 6 bases; junction bases outside the gene matches: 10. The CDR3 nucleotides read TGTGCCAGCGTGGGGACAGTTCAACGCGAGCAGTACTTC. The encoded protein is CASVGTVQREQYF.

This chain joins TRBV27 and TRBJ2-1, with TRBD1 identical over 10 bases. Germline CDR1 reads MNHEY; CDR2 reads SMNVEV (reference sequence). Trimming at V came to 6 bases and at J to 7 bases, leaving 12 bases not matched to a gene. The CDR3 loop spans 16 amino acids. CDR3 sequence reads: CASRVPGQGHGNEQFF. CDR3 DNA sequence: TGTGCCAGCAGAGTACCGGGACAGGGGCATGGTAATGAGCAGTTCTTC.

The J gene is TRBJ2-2, the V gene TRBV29-1; 7 bases align to TRBD2. V shed 4 bases, J shed 8 bases, and the junction held 7 bases outside the gene matches. CDR1 is SQVTM, CDR2 ANQGSEA, per germline. The CDR3 extends over 13 amino acids. CDR3 nucleotide sequence: TGCAGCGTTGGGCCACGGGGGGTAGGGGAGCTGTTTTTT. Protein sequence: CSVGPRGVGELFF.

The chain uses TRBV4-1 and TRBJ1-1, with a possible D match to TRBD1 (5 bases). V was pared by 0 bases and J by 1 base, with 9 bases between. The germline V gene has CDR1 MGHRA and CDR2 YSYEKL. This CDR3 comprises 15 residues. This CDR3 reads CASSQDGAKNTEAFF. CDR3 DNA sequence: TGCGCCAGCAGCCAAGATGGGGCAAAGAACACTGAAGCTTTCTTT.

This clone has only one observation. The V call is TRBV3-1 (or the pseudogene TRBV3-2), the J call TRBJ1-1; 11 nucleotides match TRBD1. The CDR3 length is 16 residues. The trim removed 0 bases at V and 4 bases at J, leaving 4 bases unmatched. CDR1 and CDR2 from the germline V gene are LGHDT and YNNKEL (reference sequence). CDR3 DNA sequence: TGTGCCAGCAGCCAAGAAGATGGGACAGGGGGCACTGAAGCTTTCTTT. Translating gives CASSQEDGTGGTEAFF.

This rearrangement joins TRBV9 to TRBJ1-5, with D maybe TRBD1 (6 bases). The V end was cut by 3 bases, the J end by 3 bases, with 10 bases between. The CDR3 has 14 residues. Germline assignment: CDR1 SGDLS and CDR2 YYNGEE. The DNA of the CDR3 is TGTGCCAGCAGCGCATGGGACACCAATCAGCCCCAGCATTTT. Translation: CASSAWDTNQPQHF.

J is TRBJ2-1 and V is TRBV2; tentative D call: TRBD1 (5 bases). CDR1 is SNHLY and CDR2 is FYNNEI in the germline V gene. The CDR3 is made up of 15 amino acids. The V end was cut by 10 bases, the J end by 0 bases, with 16 bases between. For the CDR3, the DNA is TGTGCCACCCTAAAACAGGCCCGCTCCTACAATGAGCAGTTCTTC. Amino acids: CATLKQARSYNEQFF.

The chain uses TRBV5-5 and TRBJ2-1, with 11 nucleotides matching TRBD1. V lost 7 bases to trimming and J lost 6 bases; unmatched junction nucleotides: 6. CDR3 length: 14 amino acids. The germline V gene has CDR1 SGHKS and CDR2 YYEKEE (reference sequence). CDR3 sequence (DNA): TGTGCCAGCCAGGGGGACAGGGGGTCCAATGAGCAGTTCTTC. It specifies CASQGDRGSNEQFF.

This clone was observed once. V gene TRBV30 combines with J gene TRBJ1-6; 8 bases line up with TRBD1. CDR1 is GTSNPN and CDR2 is SVGIG in the germline V gene (reference sequence). The CDR3 contains 14 residues. Trimming removed 3 bases from V and 10 bases from J; junction bases left unmatched: 8. Here the CDR3 DNA reads TGTGCCTGGAGGCAGACAGGGGAATCATCACCCCTCCACTTT. Amino acids: CAWRQTGESSPLHF.

The chain is built from TRBV7-8 and TRBJ1-2; maybe TRBD1 (5 bases). The germline gives CDR1 SGHVS, CDR2 FQNEAQ. Trimming removed 1 base at V and 8 bases at J, with 14 bases between. This CDR3 region has 14 residues. CDR3 in DNA: TGTGCCAGCAGCTTAGGAGAGGGGAGGGGAGGCTACACCTTC. Its protein product is CASSLGEGRGGYTF.

The chain couples TRBV5-1 to TRBJ2-7, with 7 bases fitting TRBD2. CDR3 length equals 15 residues. J gave up 2 bases and V 5 bases, and 10 bases lay outside the gene matches. CDR1 and CDR2 (germline): SGHRS, YFSETQ. The CDR3 nucleotides are TGCGCCAGCAGTAGCAATTCCGGGACTACCTACGAGCAGTACTTC. Its translation is CASSSNSGTTYEQYF. The entire variable domain, with the rest obtained from reference TRBV5-1 and TRBJ2-7, is as follows: KAGVTQTPRYLIKTRGQQVTLSCSPISGHRSVSWYQQTPGQGLQFLFEYFSETQRNKGNFPGRFSGRQFSNSRSEMNVSTLELGDSALYLCASSSNSGTTYEQYFGPGTRLTVT.

The chain couples TRBV2 to TRBJ2-4, with 10 bases matching TRBD1. From germline, CDR1 is SNHLY and CDR2 FYNNEI. The CDR3 totals 15 residues. Trimming removed 6 bases from V and 6 bases from J; junction bases left unmatched: 8. The CDR3 loop is CASRGTGEERNIQYF. The CDR3 DNA follows: TGTGCCAGCAGAGGGACAGGGGAAGAAAGAAACATTCAGTACTTC.

This chain joins TRBV6-1 and TRBJ2-1; D not resolved. The CDR3 spans 13 residues. The V end lost 2 bases, the J end lost 6 bases, and 8 bases lay between the germline ends. Germline V gene lookup returns CDR1 MNHNS and CDR2 SASEGT. CDR3 region: CASSEININEQFF. CDR3 DNA: TGTGCCAGCAGTGAAATTAACATCAATGAGCAGTTCTTC.

The gene calls are TRBV5-1 and TRBJ2-3; 9 bases line up with TRBD2. Germline V gives CDR1 SGHRS, CDR2 YFSETQ. V lost 5 bases and J lost 4; bases outside the gene matches: 8. The CDR3 consists of 15 residues. The chain's CDR3 is CASSYSGSLADTQYF. The CDR3 nucleotides read TGCGCCAGCAGTTATAGCGGGAGTTTGGCAGATACGCAGTATTTT.

The rearrangement links TRBV18 to TRBJ1-1; D is unclear. Germline values: CDR1 KGHSH, CDR2 LQKENI. CDR3 length: 14 amino acids. The V gene lost 3 bases and the J gene lost 2 bases, with 10 bases spanning the gap. Written as DNA, the CDR3 is TGTGCCAGCTCACCTGGCCGGGAAAACACTGAAGCTTTCTTT. Protein product: CASSPGRENTEAFF.

V and J are TRBV5-1 and TRBJ2-5; a possible D gene is TRBD1 (5 bases). This CDR3 spans 15 amino acids. V was clipped by 2 bases and J by 2 bases, with 13 bases between them. The V gene's germline CDR1 is SGHRS and CDR2 YFSETQ. CDR3 sequence reads: CASSFDGAGQETQYF. The CDR3 nucleotides are TGCGCCAGCAGCTTCGATGGGGCAGGTCAAGAGACCCAGTACTTC.

The genes are TRBV29-1 and TRBJ2-3; 9 nucleotides match TRBD2. Germline V lookup: CDR1 SQVTM, CDR2 ANQGSEA. V shed 7 bases, J shed 0 bases, and the junction held 5 bases outside the gene matches. The CDR3 extends over 14 amino acids. CDR3 sequence: CSAPGTSSTDTQYF. The CDR3 DNA reads as TGCAGCGCACCCGGGACTAGCAGCACAGATACGCAGTATTTT.